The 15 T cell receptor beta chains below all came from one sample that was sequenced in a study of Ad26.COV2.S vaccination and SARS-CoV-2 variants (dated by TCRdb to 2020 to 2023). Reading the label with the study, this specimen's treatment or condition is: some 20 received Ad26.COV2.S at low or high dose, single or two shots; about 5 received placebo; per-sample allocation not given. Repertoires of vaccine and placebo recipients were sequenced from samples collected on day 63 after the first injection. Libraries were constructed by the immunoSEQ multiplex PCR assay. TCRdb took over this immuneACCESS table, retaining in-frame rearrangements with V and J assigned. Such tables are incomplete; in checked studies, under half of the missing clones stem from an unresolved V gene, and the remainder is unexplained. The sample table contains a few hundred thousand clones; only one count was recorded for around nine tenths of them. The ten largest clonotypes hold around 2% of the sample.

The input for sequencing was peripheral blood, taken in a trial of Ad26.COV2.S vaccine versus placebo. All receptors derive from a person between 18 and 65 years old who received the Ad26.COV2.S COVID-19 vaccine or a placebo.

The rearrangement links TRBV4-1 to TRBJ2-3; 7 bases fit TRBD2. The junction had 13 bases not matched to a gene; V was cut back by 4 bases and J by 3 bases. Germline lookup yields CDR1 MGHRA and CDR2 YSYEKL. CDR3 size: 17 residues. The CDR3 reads CASSPGNGAGETDTQYF. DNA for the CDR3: TGCGCCAGCAGCCCAGGGAACGGGGCGGGAGAAACAGATACGCAGTATTTT.

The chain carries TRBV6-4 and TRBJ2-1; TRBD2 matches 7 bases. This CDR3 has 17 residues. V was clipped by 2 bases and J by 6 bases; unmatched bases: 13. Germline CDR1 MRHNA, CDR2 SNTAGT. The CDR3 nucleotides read TGTGCCAGCAGTGACACCCAGACTAGCAGCGAAACCAATGAGCAGTTCTTC. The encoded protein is CASSDTQTSSETNEQFF.

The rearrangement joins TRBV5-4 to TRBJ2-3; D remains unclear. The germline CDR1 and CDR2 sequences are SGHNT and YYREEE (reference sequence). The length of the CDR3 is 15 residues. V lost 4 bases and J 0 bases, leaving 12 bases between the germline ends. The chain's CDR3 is CASSLTSSSTDTQYF. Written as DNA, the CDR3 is TGTGCCAGCAGCCTGACTTCCTCTAGCACAGATACGCAGTATTTT.

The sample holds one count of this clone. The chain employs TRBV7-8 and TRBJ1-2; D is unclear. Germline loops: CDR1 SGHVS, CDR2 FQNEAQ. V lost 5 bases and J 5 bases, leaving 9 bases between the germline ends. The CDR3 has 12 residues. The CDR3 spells CASSPVGYGYTF. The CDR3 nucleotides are TGTGCCAGCAGCCCGGTGGGATATGGCTACACCTTC.

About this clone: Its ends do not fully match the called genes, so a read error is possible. The CDR3 region is CASSITGDQETQYF. CDR3 nucleotides: TGCGCCAGCAGTATAACAGGGGACCAGGAGACCCAGTACTTC. The chain links TRBV5-1 to TRBJ2-5; 7 bases fit TRBD1. Germline V gene data show CDR1 as SGHRS and CDR2 as YFSETQ. This CDR3 is 14 amino acids long.

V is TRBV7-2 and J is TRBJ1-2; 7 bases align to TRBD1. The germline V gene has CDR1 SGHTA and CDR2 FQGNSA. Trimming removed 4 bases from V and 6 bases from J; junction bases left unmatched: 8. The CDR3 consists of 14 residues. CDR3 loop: CASSSRQGSDGYTF. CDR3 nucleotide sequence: TGTGCCAGCAGCTCGAGACAGGGTTCGGATGGCTACACCTTC.

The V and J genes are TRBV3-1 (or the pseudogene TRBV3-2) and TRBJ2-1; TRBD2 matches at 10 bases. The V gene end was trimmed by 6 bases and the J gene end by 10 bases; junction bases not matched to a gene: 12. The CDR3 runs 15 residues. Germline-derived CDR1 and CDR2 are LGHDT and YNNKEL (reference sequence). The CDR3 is CASSPTLAGVEEQFF. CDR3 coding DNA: TGTGCCAGCAGTCCTACCCTAGCGGGAGTGGAGGAGCAGTTCTTC.

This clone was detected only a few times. CDR3 nucleotide sequence: TGTGCCTGGAGTCCAGCGGGGACAGTTGGAAACACCATATATTTT. The encoded protein is CAWSPAGTVGNTIYF. J is TRBJ1-3 and V is TRBV30; TRBD1 aligns across 7 bases. Germline loops: CDR1 GTSNPN, CDR2 SVGIG (reference sequence). J was trimmed by 3 bases and V by 2 bases; bases with no gene match: 7. The CDR3 covers 15 residues.

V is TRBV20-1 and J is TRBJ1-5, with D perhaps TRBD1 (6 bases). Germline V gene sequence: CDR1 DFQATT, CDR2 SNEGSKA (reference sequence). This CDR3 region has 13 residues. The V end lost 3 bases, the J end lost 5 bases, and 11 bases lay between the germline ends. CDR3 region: CSASTGRYQPQHF. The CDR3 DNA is TGCAGTGCTAGTACAGGGAGATATCAGCCCCAGCATTTT.

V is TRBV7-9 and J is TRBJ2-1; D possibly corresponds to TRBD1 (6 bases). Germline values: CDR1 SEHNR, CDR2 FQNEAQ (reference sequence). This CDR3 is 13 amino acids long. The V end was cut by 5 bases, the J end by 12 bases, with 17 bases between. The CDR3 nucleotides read TGTGCCAGCAGCCTGGGGGCTAGCCTCGTGCAGTTCTTC. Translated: CASSLGASLVQFF.

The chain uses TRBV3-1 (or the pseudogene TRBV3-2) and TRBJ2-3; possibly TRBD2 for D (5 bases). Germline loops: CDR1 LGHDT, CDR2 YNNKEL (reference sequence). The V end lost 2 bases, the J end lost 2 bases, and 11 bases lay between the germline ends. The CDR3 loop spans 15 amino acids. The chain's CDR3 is CASSQKSGLTDTQYF. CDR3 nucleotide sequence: TGTGCCAGCAGCCAAAAGAGCGGACTCACAGATACGCAGTATTTT.

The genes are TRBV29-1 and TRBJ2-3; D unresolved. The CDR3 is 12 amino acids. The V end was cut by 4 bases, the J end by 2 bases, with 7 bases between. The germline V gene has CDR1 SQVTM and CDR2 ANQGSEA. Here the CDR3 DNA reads TGCAGCGTTGGGGAAGACACAGATACGCAGTATTTT. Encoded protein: CSVGEDTDTQYF.

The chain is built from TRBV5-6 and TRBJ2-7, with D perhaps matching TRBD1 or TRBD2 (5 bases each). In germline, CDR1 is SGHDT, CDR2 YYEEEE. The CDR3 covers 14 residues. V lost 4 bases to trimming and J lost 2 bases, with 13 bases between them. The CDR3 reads CASSPPGRTYEQYF. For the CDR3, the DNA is TGTGCCAGCAGCCCCCCGGGGCGAACCTACGAGCAGTACTTC.

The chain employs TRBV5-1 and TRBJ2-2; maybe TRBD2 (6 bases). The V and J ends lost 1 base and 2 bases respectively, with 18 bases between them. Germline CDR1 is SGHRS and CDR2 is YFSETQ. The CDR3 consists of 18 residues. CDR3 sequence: CASSLISSGTPNTGELFF. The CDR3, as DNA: TGCGCCAGCAGCTTGATTAGCTCCGGGACTCCTAACACCGGGGAGCTGTTTTTT.

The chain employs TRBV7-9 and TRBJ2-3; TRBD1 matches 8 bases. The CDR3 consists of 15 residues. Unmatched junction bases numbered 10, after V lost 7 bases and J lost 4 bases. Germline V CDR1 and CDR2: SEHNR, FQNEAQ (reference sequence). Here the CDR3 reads CASNSGTGVADTQYF. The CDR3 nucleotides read TGTGCCAGCAACTCCGGGACAGGTGTTGCAGATACGCAGTATTTT. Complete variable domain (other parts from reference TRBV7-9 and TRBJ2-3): DTGVSQNPRHKITKRGQNVTFRCDPISEHNRLYWYRQTLGQGPEFLTYFQNEAQLEKSRLLSDRFSAERPKGSFSTLEIQRTEQGDSAMYLCASNSGTGVADTQYFGPGTRLTVL.